Each of the 9 T cell receptor beta chains below was sequenced from the same sample in a study of T cells in Graves' hyperthyroidism and ophthalmopathy. TCR beta CDR3 region amplification was performed from RNA transcripts. RT-PCR in the first round (using the HTBI primer set) targeted the TCR CDR3. MiXCR, applied by TCRdb to the multiplex PCR reads, yields one record per CDR3 protein. This sample has around 570,000 distinct CDR3 sequences, with 20% found just once. Sequenced input: blood. The receptors come from a man aged 40-49 years with Graves' ophthalmopathy.

The rearrangement joins TRBV5-1 to TRBJ2-3; no clear D. Germline V lookup: CDR1 SGHRS, CDR2 YFSETQ. Trimming pared 4 bases from V and 2 bases from J, leaving 14 bases between. The CDR3 has 15 residues. CDR3 amino acids: CASSPPYEYTDTQYF. CDR3 nucleotides: TGCGCCAGCAGCCCCCCCTATGAATACACAGATACGCAGTATTTT. Full variable domain (rest looked up from reference TRBV5-1 and TRBJ2-3): KAGVTQTPRYLIKTRGQQVTLSCSPISGHRSVSWYQQTPGQGLQFLFEYFSETQRNKGNFPGRFSGRQFSNSRSEMNVSTLELGDSALYLCASSPPYEYTDTQYFGPGTRLTVL.

The chain uses TRBV6-1 and TRBJ1-2; D is ambiguous. The germline V gene encodes CDR1 MNHNS and CDR2 SASEGT. The CDR3 spans 14 residues. Trimming removed 6 bases from V and 3 bases from J, with 14 bases in between. CDR3 DNA sequence: TGTGCCAGCAGCATCGGTGGGTTGGACTATGGCTACACCTTC. Residues: CASSIGGLDYGYTF.

CDR3 sequence: CATRRRGRESTGELFF. The CDR3, as DNA: TGTGCCACCAGACGTAGAGGCAGGGAAAGCACCGGGGAGCTGTTTTTT. The chain employs TRBV15 and TRBJ2-2; D is possibly TRBD1 (5 bases). The CDR3 contains 16 residues. Germline CDR1 LNHNV, CDR2 YYDKDF (reference sequence). V was shortened by 6 bases and J by 4 bases, with 18 bases between the two germline ends.

The sample holds one count of this clonotype. The chain is built from TRBV5-1 and TRBJ1-2, with D hard to call. This CDR3 has 15 residues. V was pared by 3 bases and J by 0 bases, with 12 bases between. The V gene's germline CDR1 is SGHRS and CDR2 YFSETQ. The CDR3 DNA reads TGCGCCAGCAGCTCAGATGGTCGGGCTAACTATGGCTACACCTTC. Residues: CASSSDGRANYGYTF. The full variable domain, rest sourced from reference TRBV5-1 and TRBJ1-2, is KAGVTQTPRYLIKTRGQQVTLSCSPISGHRSVSWYQQTPGQGLQFLFEYFSETQRNKGNFPGRFSGRQFSNSRSEMNVSTLELGDSALYLCASSSDGRANYGYTFGSGTRLTVV.

This chain links TRBV19 with TRBJ1-1, with D hard to call. V gave up 4 bases and J gave up 0 bases, with 9 bases separating them. This CDR3 region has 14 residues. Germline-derived CDR1 and CDR2 are LNHDA and SQIVND (reference sequence). Here the CDR3 DNA reads TGTGCCAGTAGTAAGGTTTTAGTGAACACTGAAGCTTTCTTT. Its protein is CASSKVLVNTEAFF.

A few counts support this clonotype. This chain connects TRBV18 to TRBJ2-1, with D possibly matching TRBD1 (6 bases). Germline CDR1 is KGHSH and CDR2 is LQKENI. The CDR3 is made up of 14 amino acids. V was cut by 8 bases and J by 7 bases, with 18 bases left in between. This CDR3 reads CASPTNPGDNEQFF. Written as DNA, the CDR3 is TGTGCCAGCCCCACAAACCCAGGGGATAATGAGCAGTTCTTC.

This clonotype was picked up many times. The chain recombines TRBV20-1 with TRBJ2-5; TRBD1 or TRBD2 may be the D gene (5 bases each). The CDR3 contains 14 residues. Trimming took 3 bases from V and 2 from J, leaving 13 bases between them. The germline gives CDR1 DFQATT, CDR2 SNEGSKA (reference sequence). CDR3 region: CSASPGTAQETQYF. For the CDR3, the DNA is TGCAGTGCTAGCCCCGGGACGGCACAAGAGACCCAGTACTTC.

This clonotype came up many times. This chain uses TRBV2 with TRBJ2-7; no firm D call. The germline V gene encodes CDR1 SNHLY and CDR2 FYNNEI. V was pared by 8 bases and J by 0 bases, with 23 bases between. The CDR3 extends over 17 amino acids. CDR3 in DNA: TGTGCCAGCTCCGGTAGGCAGGTTGTTGCTATCTCCTACGAGCAGTACTTC. Translating it yields CASSGRQVVAISYEQYF.

This clonotype showed up many times. The chain has TRBV20-1 and TRBJ2-7, with D possibly being TRBD1 or TRBD2 (6 bases each). The germline CDR1 and CDR2 sequences are DFQATT and SNEGSKA (reference sequence). The V gene lost 4 bases and the J gene lost 4 bases, with 14 bases spanning the gap. The CDR3 is 13 residues long. The CDR3 reads CSANQGSGYEQYF. In nucleotides, the CDR3 is TGCAGTGCTAATCAGGGGAGCGGGTACGAGCAGTACTTC.